What follows are 20 T cell receptor beta chains derived from one specimen sequenced in a study of T cells in localized non-small cell lung cancer. Profiled with immunoSEQ multiplex PCR; TCRdb holds only in-frame clones, not every one. The sample lists 1,500 to 2,000 clones, 32% occurring once. Sequences were derived from normal lung tissue next to the tumor, sampled before any cancer treatment. These receptors originate from an older female donor with stage I lung adenocarcinoma.

The V call is TRBV19, the J call TRBJ2-2; 11 bases are shared with TRBD1. The CDR3 has 20 amino acids. Looked up from germline, CDR1 is LNHDA and CDR2 is SQIVND (reference sequence). The trim removed 10 bases at V and 4 bases at J, leaving 23 bases unmatched. The CDR3 sequence is CATPLKISRDRGITTGELFF. CDR3 DNA sequence: TGTGCCACCCCCTTGAAAATAAGCCGGGACAGGGGGATAACCACCGGGGAGCTGTTTTTT.

J is TRBJ1-2 and V is TRBV28; 7 bases align to TRBD1. J was trimmed by 4 bases and V by 6 bases; bases with no gene match: 11. Per the germline V gene, CDR1 is MDHEN and CDR2 is SYDVKM. The CDR3 spans 15 residues. CDR3 bases: TGTGCCAGCAGACCAAGTCAGGGGGTAGGCTATGGCTACACCTTC. It codes for CASRPSQGVGYGYTF.

Within the sample, this clone is large (0.1 to 1%). The rearrangement uses TRBV6-8 and TRBJ2-1, with 11 bases fitting TRBD1. The CDR3 extends over 15 amino acids. Looked up from germline, CDR1 is MNHGY and CDR2 is SAAAGT. The V gene end was trimmed by 5 bases and the J gene end by 9 bases; junction bases not matched to a gene: 9. The CDR3 here is CASSPPGQGGLEQFF. CDR3 DNA: TGTGCCAGCAGTCCACCGGGACAGGGGGGGCTTGAGCAGTTCTTC.

This clone was seen more than once but under ten times. The rearrangement joins TRBV19 to TRBJ1-1; D remains unclear. Germline-derived CDR1 and CDR2 are LNHDA and SQIVND (reference sequence). Trimming removed 5 bases from V and 1 base from J, with 8 bases in between. The CDR3 loop spans 13 amino acids. Here the CDR3 DNA reads TGTGCCAGTAGTCGGAGGGAGAACACTGAAGCTTTCTTT. Protein: CASSRRENTEAFF.

In its sample, this clone was seen a few times. The chain combines TRBV18 with TRBJ1-1, with a possible D match to TRBD1 (5 bases). Germline V gene data show CDR1 as KGHSH and CDR2 as LQKENI. The CDR3 runs 14 residues. Trimming removed 3 bases from V and 1 base from J, with 9 bases in between. CDR3 region: CASSPGHSNTEAFF. CDR3 nucleotides: TGTGCCAGCTCACCCGGACACTCGAACACTGAAGCTTTCTTT.

This clone is judged medium-sized. This chain's CDR3 is CASSPGGGMNTEAFF. The CDR3 nucleotides are TGTGCCAGCAGCCCGGGGGGAGGGATGAACACTGAAGCTTTCTTT. The chain is built from TRBV11-3 and TRBJ1-1; possible D gene TRBD1, 5 bases. CDR1 SGHNT and CDR2 YENEEA come from the germline V gene. V was clipped by 5 bases and J by 0 bases, with 13 bases between them. The CDR3 runs to 15 residues.

This clone was found a few times. The rearrangement links TRBV2 to TRBJ2-5; tentatively, D is TRBD1 (5 bases). CDR3 length: 14 amino acids. From germline, CDR1 is SNHLY and CDR2 FYNNEI. V lost 3 bases and J lost 0, with 8 bases in between. CDR3 amino acids: CASSEGLNQETQYF. In nucleotides, the CDR3 is TGTGCCAGCAGTGAGGGGCTGAACCAAGAGACCCAGTACTTC.

The chain carries TRBV19 and TRBJ1-2, with D unclear. Trimming took off 5 bases at V and 4 bases at J, with 5 bases between the two ends. Germline CDR1 LNHDA, CDR2 SQIVND (reference sequence). The CDR3 sequence is 11 residues long. The CDR3: CASSPGYGYTF. CDR3 DNA sequence: TGTGCCAGTAGTCCGGGCTATGGCTACACCTTC.

There are a few counts of this clone. This chain joins TRBV6-8 and TRBJ1-1; a weak D match, TRBD1 (6 bases). The germline V gene encodes CDR1 MNHGY and CDR2 SAAAGT. The V and J ends lost 6 bases and 4 bases respectively, with 18 bases between them. The CDR3 length is 15 residues. The CDR3 spells CASRFGGMGGTEAFF. CDR3 bases: TGTGCCAGCAGGTTCGGGGGCATGGGTGGCACTGAAGCTTTCTTT.

This rearrangement joins TRBV10-2 to TRBJ1-5; no firm D call. Germline loops: CDR1 WSHSY, CDR2 SAAADI. CDR3 length: 14 amino acids. V was clipped by 3 bases and J by 3 bases, with 9 bases between them. CDR3 residues: CASSDTQINQPQHF. In DNA form, the CDR3 reads TGCGCCAGCAGTGATACACAGATCAATCAGCCCCAGCATTTT.

The chain recombines TRBV25-1 with TRBJ1-1; 9 nucleotides line up with TRBD1. This CDR3 has 17 residues. V was clipped by 0 bases and J by 1 base; unmatched bases: 6. The V gene's germline CDR1 is MGHDK and CDR2 SYGVNS. CDR3 nucleotide sequence: TGTGCCAGCAGTGAATATCCGACAGGGGGTGAGAACACTGAAGCTTTCTTT. It encodes CASSEYPTGGENTEAFF. Complete variable domain (other parts from reference TRBV25-1 and TRBJ1-1): EADIYQTPRYLVIGTGKKITLECSQTMGHDKMYWYQQDPGMELHLIHYSYGVNSTEKGDLSSESTVSRIRTEHFPLTLESARPSHTSQYLCASSEYPTGGENTEAFFGQGTRLTVV.

The chain is built from TRBV9 and TRBJ2-7; tentative D call: TRBD2 (5 bases). V was shortened by 9 bases and J by 4 bases, with 14 bases between the two germline ends. Germline CDR1 reads SGDLS; CDR2 reads YYNGEE. The CDR3 consists of 12 residues. The DNA of the CDR3 is TGTGCCACCCGGGATCAGATATACGAGCAGTACTTC. Translation: CATRDQIYEQYF.

The J gene is TRBJ2-7, the V gene TRBV30; D is possibly TRBD1 (7 bases). With 4 bases removed from V and 7 bases from J, the gap between germline ends came to 17 bases. Germline V gives CDR1 GTSNPN, CDR2 SVGIG (reference sequence). The CDR3 runs 13 residues. The CDR3 bases are TGTGCCTGGAAACGCCCAGGGGGGAGGGAGCAGTACTTC. Encoded protein: CAWKRPGGREQYF.

Judged by abundance, this clone is medium-sized (0.01 to 0.1%). The J gene is TRBJ2-3, the V gene TRBV6-8, with a possible D match to TRBD2 (6 bases). Trimming cost V 5 bases and J 5 bases, with 17 bases left between them. The CDR3 has 15 amino acids. CDR1 is MNHGY, CDR2 SAAAGT, per germline. CDR3 nucleotides: TGTGCCAGCAGTGGCGCGGGGTTTTTGGGAGATACGCAGTATTTT. Translation: CASSGAGFLGDTQYF.

The rearrangement joins TRBV9 to TRBJ2-3; D uncertain. Germline V CDR1 and CDR2: SGDLS, YYNGEE. Trimming pared 5 bases from V and 1 base from J, leaving 8 bases between. The CDR3 spans 13 residues. The chain's CDR3 is CASSGPGTDTQYF. The CDR3 region has the DNA TGTGCCAGCAGTGGGCCGGGCACAGATACGCAGTATTTT.

This clone is judged large (0.1 to 1%). V gene TRBV18 combines with J gene TRBJ1-5, with D tentatively TRBD1 (5 bases). Germline V lookup: CDR1 KGHSH, CDR2 LQKENI. V lost 3 bases to trimming and J lost 6 bases, with 18 bases between them. The CDR3 length is 16 residues. CDR3 coding DNA: TGTGCCAGCTCACCCAGGGCAGGGAGCCGCTCTCAGCCCCAGCATTTT. Protein: CASSPRAGSRSQPQHF.

This chain connects TRBV29-1 to TRBJ1-2; D unclear. The CDR3 has 14 residues. Germline CDR1 reads SQVTM; CDR2 reads ANQGSEA. V was trimmed by 3 bases and J by 8 bases, leaving 19 bases between them. The CDR3 DNA sequence: TGCAGCGTTGACGGATCCGGGGAAGTGGGCGGCTACACCTTC. Translation: CSVDGSGEVGGYTF.

The J gene is TRBJ2-2, the V gene TRBV19; the D gene could be TRBD1 or TRBD2 (5 bases each). This CDR3 has 16 residues. In germline, CDR1 is LNHDA, CDR2 SQIVND (reference sequence). Trimming removed 1 base at V and 3 bases at J, with 12 bases between. The CDR3 region is CASSIGRGADTGELFF. The CDR3 nucleotides read TGTGCCAGTAGTATAGGTAGGGGAGCGGACACCGGGGAGCTGTTTTTT.

In its sample, this clone was seen once. This sequence joins TRBV5-1 and TRBJ2-5; 8 bases align to TRBD1. The CDR3 contains 15 residues. V shed 3 bases and J 5 bases; nucleotides not matched to a gene: 9. The germline V gene has CDR1 SGHRS and CDR2 YFSETQ. The CDR3 region is CASSWTGNMRETQYF. The DNA of the CDR3 is TGCGCCAGCAGCTGGACAGGGAACATGAGGGAGACCCAGTACTTC. The full variable domain, in which reference TRBV5-1 and TRBJ2-5 provide the parts outside the CDR3, is KAGVTQTPRYLIKTRGQQVTLSCSPISGHRSVSWYQQTPGQGLQFLFEYFSETQRNKGNFPGRFSGRQFSNSRSEMNVSTLELGDSALYLCASSWTGNMRETQYFGPGTRLLVL.

This clone was recorded a few times. The chain employs TRBV11-3 and TRBJ1-6; TRBD1 aligns across 7 bases. The germline gives CDR1 SGHNT, CDR2 YENEEA. The CDR3 runs to 18 residues. V lost 3 bases, J lost 2 bases, and 10 bases stayed unmatched. The CDR3 nucleotides are TGTGCCAGCAGCTTTGACAGGGACATTTGGGCCTATAATTCACCCCTCCACTTT. Amino acids: CASSFDRDIWAYNSPLHF.